A single sample gave rise to the 26 T cell receptor beta chains below, sequenced in a study of T cell responses to AZD1222 COVID-19 vaccine. Sequenced by immunoSEQ multiplex PCR; TCRdb stores in-frame clones only, minus some. The sample lists just over 150,000 clones, roughly 90% occurring once. This material consisted of peripheral blood, taken 28 days after the second AZD1222 dose. The source is an adult who received the AZD1222 COVID-19 vaccine.

The rearrangement joins TRBV28 to TRBJ2-7; D not certain. CDR3 length: 14 amino acids. V was clipped by 3 bases and J by 6 bases, with 15 bases between them. Germline V gives CDR1 MDHEN, CDR2 SYDVKM. CDR3 nucleotides: TGTGCCAGCAGTTTTGAGGACCCTAGGCCCGAGCAGTACTTC. Translation gives CASSFEDPRPEQYF.

The chain uses TRBV7-9 and TRBJ1-5; 11 positions agree with TRBD1. The CDR3 has 19 amino acids. Germline V gene sequence: CDR1 SEHNR, CDR2 FQNEAQ (reference sequence). Trimming cost V 0 bases and J 0 bases; bases outside gene matches: 7. In DNA, the CDR3 is TGTGCCAGCAGCTTAGCGACCTGGGACAGGGGGTATAGCAATCAGCCCCAGCATTTT. This codes for CASSLATWDRGYSNQPQHF.

The gene calls are TRBV7-8 and TRBJ1-4; D not resolved. The length of the CDR3 is 16 residues. Per the germline V gene, CDR1 is SGHVS and CDR2 is FQNEAQ. Trimming shortened V by 3 bases and J by 3 bases, and 14 bases separated the two germline ends. In DNA, the CDR3 is TGTGCCAGCAGCTTCAACGGACCTCCGGCTAATGAAAAACTGTTTTTT. It codes for CASSFNGPPANEKLFF.

The J gene is TRBJ2-5, the V gene TRBV5-1; D call uncertain. V was shortened by 0 bases and J by 2 bases, with 11 bases between the two germline ends. The CDR3 runs 15 residues. Germline V gene data show CDR1 as SGHRS and CDR2 as YFSETQ. The CDR3 coding sequence is TGCGCCAGCAGCTTGGCCGGTAGGGAACAAGAGACCCAGTACTTC. Translation gives CASSLAGREQETQYF.

This clone was detected once. The chain uses TRBV5-1 and TRBJ2-2; D gene uncertain. Germline-derived CDR1 and CDR2 are SGHRS and YFSETQ. Trimming pared 7 bases from V and 4 bases from J, leaving 14 bases between. This CDR3 spans 14 amino acids. CDR3 loop: CASCTGQGTGELFF. The CDR3 DNA follows: TGCGCCAGCTGCACGGGCCAAGGCACCGGGGAGCTGTTTTTT.

This chain joins TRBV7-2 and TRBJ2-3; 9 bases map to TRBD2. The CDR3 length is 15 residues. Germline V gives CDR1 SGHTA, CDR2 FQGNSA. The J segment lost 1 base and the V segment lost 5 bases, leaving 4 bases of the junction unmatched. CDR3 sequence (DNA): TGTGCCAGCAGCATTAAGCGGGGGGGCACAGATACGCAGTATTTT. Its protein product is CASSIKRGGTDTQYF.

The chain carries TRBV7-2 and TRBJ2-7, with a possible D match to TRBD2 (7 bases). Trimming pared 5 bases from V and 6 bases from J, leaving 29 bases between. The CDR3 contains 18 residues. The germline V gene has CDR1 SGHTA and CDR2 FQGNSA. The CDR3 DNA reads TGTGCCAGCAGCCCGAGGTTGGGGGCGGGTCTCGGGGGGAGCGAGCAGTACTTC. Protein product: CASSPRLGAGLGGSEQYF.

The chain joins TRBV21-1 to TRBJ2-5. TRBV21-1 is listed as a pseudogene. The CDR3 has 14 amino acids. The CDR3: CASSRPRAQETQYF. In nucleotides, the CDR3 is TGTGCCAGCAGCCGGCCGAGAGCACAAGAGACCCAGTACTTC.

The sample holds one count of this clone. The V and J genes are TRBV11-2 and TRBJ2-3; possibly TRBD2 for D (5 bases). The CDR3 is made up of 14 amino acids. Germline V lookup: CDR1 SGHAT, CDR2 FQNNGV. V lost 5 bases and J lost 6, with 15 bases in between. The CDR3 region is CASSPWRGGDTQYF. The CDR3 DNA reads TGTGCCAGCAGCCCATGGCGAGGCGGGGATACGCAGTATTTT.

The genes are TRBV15 and TRBJ1-5; perhaps TRBD1 as D (5 bases). Between the trimmed V and J ends, which lost 8 bases and 5 bases, there was a span of 13 bases. Germline V lookup: CDR1 LNHNV, CDR2 YYDKDF (reference sequence). The CDR3 has 13 residues. The CDR3 region is CATSRWDDQPQHF. In DNA form, the CDR3 reads TGTGCCACCTCTCGGTGGGACGATCAGCCCCAGCATTTT.

In its sample, this clone was seen once. The chain recombines TRBV27 with TRBJ2-5; D is tentatively TRBD1 or TRBD2 (5 bases each). This CDR3 region has 14 residues. CDR1 and CDR2 (germline): MNHEY, SMNVEV (reference sequence). Deletions cut 5 bases from V and 1 base from J, with 11 bases between. The CDR3 spells CASSPARGQETQYF. The CDR3 DNA sequence: TGTGCCAGCAGTCCCGCGAGGGGCCAAGAGACCCAGTACTTC.

The chain has TRBV7-9 and TRBJ1-2; the match to TRBD1 covers 7 bases. CDR3 size: 15 residues. V shed 3 bases and J 3 bases; nucleotides not matched to a gene: 7. CDR1 SEHNR and CDR2 FQNEAQ come from the germline V gene (reference sequence). CDR3 in amino acids: CASSLGQRADYGYTF. CDR3 bases: TGTGCCAGCAGCTTGGGACAGCGAGCGGACTATGGCTACACCTTC. Looking up the rest from reference TRBV7-9 and TRBJ1-2 gives the full variable domain: DTGVSQNPRHKITKRGQNVTFRCDPISEHNRLYWYRQTLGQGPEFLTYFQNEAQLEKSRLLSDRFSAERPKGSFSTLEIQRTEQGDSAMYLCASSLGQRADYGYTFGSGTRLTVV.

The genes are TRBV4-1 and TRBJ2-1, with 9 bases aligning to TRBD2. The CDR3 length is 17 residues. In germline, CDR1 is MGHRA, CDR2 YSYEKL. Trimming removed 0 bases from V and 4 bases from J; junction bases left unmatched: 7. The CDR3 coding sequence is TGCGCCAGCAGCCAAGAGGCAAAGCGGGGGGCTTACAATGAGCAGTTCTTC. Protein sequence: CASSQEAKRGAYNEQFF.

Written as DNA, the CDR3 is TGTGCCAGCAGCCCACTAGCGGGAGAAGTAGCGCCAGAGTTCTTC. Protein sequence: CASSPLAGEVAPEFF. The chain links TRBV6-5 to TRBJ2-1; 11 nucleotides match TRBD2. Germline CDR1 reads MNHEY; CDR2 reads SVGAGI. The V gene end was trimmed by 6 bases and the J gene end by 14 bases; junction bases not matched to a gene: 15. The CDR3 sequence is 15 residues long.

The rearrangement links TRBV5-1 to TRBJ1-4, with 8 bases matching TRBD1. Germline lookup yields CDR1 SGHRS and CDR2 YFSETQ. The V segment lost 0 bases and the J segment 1 base; nucleotides outside the gene matches: 5. The CDR3 has 17 residues. The CDR3 is CASSLARGTGTNEKLFF. DNA of the CDR3: TGCGCCAGCAGCTTGGCCCGAGGGACAGGAACTAATGAAAAACTGTTTTTT.

The rearrangement joins TRBV19 to TRBJ2-3; 7 bases line up with TRBD1. V was pared by 3 bases and J by 6 bases, with 9 bases of the junction left unmatched. Germline V lookup: CDR1 LNHDA, CDR2 SQIVND (reference sequence). The CDR3 covers 15 residues. The CDR3 loop is CASSIRTGSGDTQYF. The CDR3 coding sequence is TGTGCCAGTAGTATCCGGACAGGAAGTGGTGATACGCAGTATTTT.

CDR3: CATSREPLRAREEAFF. In DNA form, the CDR3 reads TGTGCCACCAGCAGAGAGCCTCTTCGAGCAAGGGAAGAAGCTTTCTTT. The chain joins TRBV15 to TRBJ1-1; unclear D gene. The V and J ends lost 0 bases and 8 bases respectively, with 19 bases between them. The CDR3 has 16 residues. Germline CDR1 reads LNHNV; CDR2 reads YYDKDF (reference sequence).

This clone was counted between two and nine times. The chain employs TRBV19 and TRBJ2-3; 8 nucleotides align to TRBD2. Germline values: CDR1 LNHDA, CDR2 SQIVND (reference sequence). V lost 9 bases to trimming and J lost 4 bases; unmatched junction nucleotides: 6. This CDR3 spans 13 amino acids. CDR3: CARPGLVADTQYF. The DNA of the CDR3 is TGTGCCAGGCCGGGACTAGTAGCAGATACGCAGTATTTT. The variable domain in full, with the rest retrieved from reference TRBV19 and TRBJ2-3, is DGGITQSPKYLFRKEGQNVTLSCEQNLNHDAMYWYRQDPGQGLRLIYYSQIVNDFQKGDIAEGYSVSREKKESFPLTVTSAQKNPTAFYLCARPGLVADTQYFGPGTRLTVL.

The chain uses TRBV5-1 and TRBJ2-7; 10 bases match TRBD2. The junction had 4 bases not matched to a gene; V was cut back by 6 bases and J by 1 base. This CDR3 has 14 amino acids. Germline lookup yields CDR1 SGHRS and CDR2 YFSETQ. Here the CDR3 DNA reads TGCGCCAGCACTACTAGCGGGGATTCCTACGAGCAGTACTTC. This encodes CASTTSGDSYEQYF.

The rearrangement links TRBV5-1 to TRBJ2-7, with 8 bases matching TRBD2. CDR1 is SGHRS, CDR2 YFSETQ, per germline. The CDR3 consists of 15 residues. J was trimmed by 5 bases and V by 0 bases; bases with no gene match: 7. The CDR3 reads CASSLGTGGLHEQYF. DNA for the CDR3: TGCGCCAGCAGCTTGGGGACGGGGGGGCTGCACGAGCAGTACTTC.

This chain links TRBV5-1 with TRBJ2-7; no clear D. Germline-derived CDR1 and CDR2 are SGHRS and YFSETQ. This CDR3 spans 14 amino acids. V lost 1 base to trimming and J lost 0 bases, with 8 bases between them. Written as DNA, the CDR3 is TGCGCCAGCAGCTTGCATCTAGACTCCTACGAGCAGTACTTC. It translates to CASSLHLDSYEQYF.

The chain employs TRBV28 and TRBJ1-5; D remains unclear. Trimming removed 5 bases at V and 9 bases at J, with 17 bases between. The CDR3 consists of 14 residues. Looked up from germline, CDR1 is MDHEN and CDR2 is SYDVKM. CDR3 in amino acids: CASSPVSLRRPQHF. The CDR3, as DNA: TGTGCCAGCAGTCCCGTCTCCCTCAGGCGGCCCCAGCATTTT. The entire variable domain, with the rest obtained from reference TRBV28 and TRBJ1-5, is as follows: DVKVTQSSRYLVKRTGEKVFLECVQDMDHENMFWYRQDPGLGLRLIYFSYDVKMKEKGDIPEGYSVSREKKERFSLILESASTNQTSMYLCASSPVSLRRPQHFGDGTRLSIL.

The chain combines TRBV7-2 with TRBJ2-2; no clear D. This CDR3 spans 15 amino acids. Germline V gives CDR1 SGHTA, CDR2 FQGNSA. Trimming took 6 bases from V and 4 from J, leaving 15 bases between them. CDR3 in amino acids: CASSFFSSATGELFF. CDR3 nucleotide sequence: TGTGCCAGCAGTTTTTTCTCATCGGCCACCGGGGAGCTGTTTTTT.

The rearrangement joins TRBV5-4 to TRBJ1-2; D ambiguous. V was pared by 0 bases and J by 1 base, with 4 bases between. The CDR3 contains 13 residues. Germline CDR1 reads SGHNT; CDR2 reads YYREEE (reference sequence). The CDR3 DNA sequence: TGTGCCAGCAGCTTGGGGGATAACTATGGCTACACCTTC. This codes for CASSLGDNYGYTF.

The V and J genes are TRBV6-5 and TRBJ2-7; TRBD1 agrees at 7 bases. The ends lost 5 bases at V and 9 bases at J; junction bases unmatched: 13. This CDR3 comprises 14 residues. From germline, CDR1 is MNHEY and CDR2 SVGAGI. The CDR3: CASSPGTVPAWQYF. CDR3 DNA: TGTGCCAGCAGTCCCGGGACAGTCCCAGCCTGGCAGTACTTC.

CDR3: CASSEANSGEQYF. The CDR3 coding sequence is TGTGCCAGCAGTGAAGCGAACAGCGGCGAGCAGTACTTC. V usage is TRBV6-1 and J usage is TRBJ2-7, with D perhaps matching TRBD2 (5 bases). CDR3 length equals 13 residues. Germline-derived CDR1 and CDR2 are MNHNS and SASEGT. V dropped 0 bases and J dropped 6 bases, with 9 bases sitting between them.